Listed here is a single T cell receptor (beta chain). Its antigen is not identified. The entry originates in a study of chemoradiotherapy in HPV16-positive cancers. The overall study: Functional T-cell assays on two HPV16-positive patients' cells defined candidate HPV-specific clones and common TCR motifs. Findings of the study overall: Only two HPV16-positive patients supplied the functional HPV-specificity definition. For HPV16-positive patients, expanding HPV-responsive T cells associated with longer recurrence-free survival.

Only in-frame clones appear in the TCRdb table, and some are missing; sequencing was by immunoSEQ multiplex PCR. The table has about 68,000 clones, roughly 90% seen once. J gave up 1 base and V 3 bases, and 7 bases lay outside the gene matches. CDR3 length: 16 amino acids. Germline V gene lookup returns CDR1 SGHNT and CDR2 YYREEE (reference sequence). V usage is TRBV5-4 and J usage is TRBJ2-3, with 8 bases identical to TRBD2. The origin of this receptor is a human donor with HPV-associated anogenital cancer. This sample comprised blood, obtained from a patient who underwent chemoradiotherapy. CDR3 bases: TGTGCCAGCAGCTCGAAGACTAGCGTGGGCACAGATACGCAGTATTTT. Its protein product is CASSSKTSVGTDTQYF. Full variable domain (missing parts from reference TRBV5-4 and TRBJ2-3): ETGVTQSPTHLIKTRGQQVTLRCSSQSGHNTVSWYQQALGQGPQFIFQYYREEENGRGNFPPRFSGLQFPNYSSELNVNALELDDSALYLCASSSKTSVGTDTQYFGPGTRLTVL.